A selection of T cell receptor beta chains follows, all from one sample in a study of spatial heterogeneity in lung cancer. TCRdb reprocessed the 5' RACE reads via MiXCR and lists one record per CDR3 protein. Of hundreds of distinct CDR3 sequences listed, under 35% are singletons. Sequenced here: normal lung tissue next to the tumor, sampled at surgery. These receptors originate from a male donor with early-stage non-small cell lung cancer. CDR3s include the opening cysteine and the closing phenylalanine or tryptophan. D genes are given only for firm matches. Size is omitted from some rows. Given values are once, few, many or a class for expanded clones.

clone size	V gene	J gene	D gene	CDR3 protein	CDR3 DNA
NA	TRBV7-8	TRBJ2-3	NA	CASSLGGTFTDTQYF	TGTGCCAGCAGCTTAGGCGGGACTTTCACAGATACGCAGTATTTT
hyperexpanded	TRBV7-3	TRBJ2-5	NA	CASSVDLGETQYF	TGTGCCAGCAGCGTAGACTTGGGAGAGACCCAGTACTTC
few	TRBV7-2	TRBJ2-7	TRBD2	CASSPAGGRATYEQYF	TGTGCCAGCAGCCCAGCGGGCGGGAGGGCGACGTACGAGCAGTACTTC
large	TRBV23-1	TRBJ2-6	NA	CASSQSRVRGANVLTF	TGCGCCAGCAGTCAATCCCGGGTACGCGGGGCCAACGTCCTGACTTTC
NA	TRBV20-1	TRBJ1-4	TRBD1	CSAHDRGSTNEKLFF	TGCAGTGCTCATGACAGGGGGAGCACTAATGAAAAACTGTTTTTT
NA	TRBV7-9	TRBJ2-3	NA	CASSFSTGFTDTQYF	TGTGCCAGCAGCTTCTCCACGGGATTCACAGATACGCAGTATTTT
hyperexpanded	TRBV4-2	TRBJ2-3	TRBD2	CASSLTSSGARDTQYF	TGTGCCAGCAGCCTCACCTCTAGCGGGGCCCGAGATACGCAGTATTTT
large	TRBV18	TRBJ1-5	NA	CASSPDNNQPQHF	TGTGCCAGCTCCCCCGACAATAATCAGCCCCAGCATTTT
once	TRBV7-9	TRBJ2-7	NA	CASSLFYEQYF	TGTGCCAGCAGCTTATTCTACGAGCAGTACTTC
NA	TRBV27	TRBJ2-7	NA	CASSPGTNSYEQYF	TGTGCCAGCAGCCCCGGGACAAACTCCTACGAGCAGTACTTC
NA	TRBV20-1	TRBJ1-6	TRBD1	CSARGTGVNSPLHF	TGCAGTGCTAGAGGGACAGGGGTAAATTCACCCCTCCACTTT
large	TRBV2	TRBJ2-7	NA	CASTQQDSYEQYF	TGTGCCAGCACCCAACAGGACTCCTACGAGCAGTACTTC
NA	TRBV20-1	TRBJ2-3	NA	CSAAAMGAGADTQYF	TGCAGTGCTGCCGCCATGGGGGCGGGAGCAGATACGCAGTATTTT
large	TRBV7-6	TRBJ2-7	NA	CASSSNRDREQYF	TGTGCCAGCAGCTCCAACAGGGACCGCGAGCAGTACTTC
NA	TRBV6-5	TRBJ1-5	NA	CASSSHRLQGQPQHF	TGTGCCAGCAGCTCCCACCGGCTCCAGGGGCAGCCCCAGCATTTT
large	TRBV28	TRBJ2-3	NA	CASSLTGMWADTQYF	TGTGCCAGCAGTTTAACAGGGATGTGGGCAGATACGCAGTATTTT
large	TRBV28	TRBJ2-7	TRBD2	CASTPTSGSFYEQYF	TGTGCCAGCACCCCGACTAGCGGGAGTTTCTACGAGCAGTACTTC
NA	TRBV7-2	TRBJ2-7	TRBD1	CASSLGDRAFYEQYF	TGTGCCAGCAGCTTGGGGGACAGGGCTTTCTACGAGCAGTACTTC
NA	TRBV6-2/TRBV6-3	TRBJ1-5	TRBD1	CASSPYPQGVNQPQHF	TGTGCCAGCAGTCCCTACCCGCAGGGGGTAAATCAGCCCCAGCATTTT
large	TRBV10-3	TRBJ1-1	TRBD1	CAISESGNRGNTEAFF	TGTGCCATCAGTGAGTCGGGGAACAGGGGGAACACTGAAGCTTTCTTT
NA	TRBV30	TRBJ2-1	NA	CAWSVDFNIAEQFF	TGTGCCTGGAGTGTAGACTTCAATATAGCTGAGCAGTTCTTC
once	TRBV7-9	TRBJ1-1	TRBD1	CASGTGLMNTEAFF	TGTGCCAGCGGGACAGGCCTTATGAACACTGAAGCTTTCTTT
large	TRBV20-1	TRBJ2-5	NA	CSAKPEVTSISQYF	TGCAGTGCCAAACCTGAGGTCACATCTATTTCCCAGTACTTC
large	TRBV2	TRBJ2-7	TRBD2	CASSRDYYDYEQYF	TGTGCCAGCAGTCGGGACTATTATGACTACGAGCAGTACTTC
once	TRBV4-1	TRBJ2-7	NA	CASSQEPAIARYEQYF	TGCGCCAGCAGCCAAGAACCCGCGATTGCGCGTTACGAGCAGTACTTC
NA	TRBV7-2	TRBJ2-4	NA	CASSLGEAQYF	TGTGCCAGCAGCCTAGGGGAAGCTCAGTACTTC
hyperexpanded	TRBV28	TRBJ2-2	TRBD1	CASSLGTGPYTGELFF	TGTGCCAGCAGTTTGGGGACAGGCCCCTACACCGGGGAGCTGTTTTTT
NA	TRBV3-1	TRBJ1-4	TRBD1	CASSLPGQGAEKLFF	TGTGCCAGCAGCCTACCCGGACAGGGGGCCGAAAAACTGTTTTTT
large	TRBV6-2/TRBV6-3	TRBJ2-3	NA	CASSYSKDTQYF	TGTGCCAGCAGTTACTCGAAAGATACGCAGTATTTT
large	TRBV28	TRBJ1-2	NA	CASSLITYYGYTF	TGTGCCAGCAGTTTGATCACCTACTATGGCTACACCTTC
large	TRBV9	TRBJ2-5	NA	CASSVEGSQETQYF	TGTGCCAGCAGCGTAGAGGGTAGCCAAGAGACCCAGTACTTC
NA	TRBV10-3	TRBJ2-5	TRBD2	CAISELLAEETQYF	TGTGCCATCAGTGAGTTGCTAGCGGAAGAGACCCAGTACTTC